The source of this T cell receptor beta chain is a study of T cells in Graves' hyperthyroidism and ophthalmopathy (dated by TCRdb to the late 2010s). General notes on the study: Peripheral blood samples were taken at initial diagnosis, before any treatment was given. Whether ophthalmopathy could be predicted prospectively was tested in an independent validation cohort made up of roughly 19 hyperthyroidism patients plus 17 patients who later progressed to ophthalmopathy. To identify distinguishing TCR V-J signatures, a discovery cohort of some 99 patients was used, comprising 43 with Graves' ophthalmopathy and 57 with stable Graves' hyperthyroidism. The paper reports TCR Vbeta CDR3 sequencing of about 140 peripheral blood samples: 43 ophthalmopathy, approximately 74 hyperthyroidism and roughly 17 progressor patients. After blood sampling, hyperthyroidism patients were treated with methimazole at a starting dose of 30 mg daily, and ophthalmopathy patients were treated with high-dose intravenous methylprednisolone. For training and testing, the 100 or so patients in the discovery cohort were randomly divided in a 7:3 ratio. Thyroid tissue and blood T-cell repertoires from six Graves' hyperthyroidism patients were also compared in the study. Points the paper makes about the study in general: In validation, the model predicted progression to ophthalmopathy a median of approximately 6.3 months before onset, with roughly 70% sensitivity and roughly 77% specificity. Ophthalmopathy was separated from stable hyperthyroidism by a 13 V-J signature model, with 85% to 90% sensitivity and approximately 84% specificity obtained in cross-validation and 80%/75% obtained in testing. No statistical method was used to fix the sample size in advance, and group allocation was not hidden from the investigators. Most expanded thyroid clonotypes (frequency above 0.001) were also detected in blood, a finding suggesting that blood repertoires may reflect thyroid immune responses.

The TCR beta CDR3 regions were amplified from the RNA transcripts. A first-round RT-PCR of the TCR CDR3 used the HTBI primer set with the Qiagen OneStep RT-PCR kit. Libraries were constructed in a second round of multiplex PCR, after which size selection and purification were carried out. Paired-end sequencing of the libraries was performed with 100 bp reads on an Illumina HiSeq2000. From the authors' description of their analysis: Raw data were processed with SOAPnuke, discarding reads with adapters, uncalled bases, mean Phred below 15, or no exact constant-primer or identifier match. High-quality paired reads were merged with COPE v1.2.5, and unique nucleotide sequences were defined as clonotypes. MiTCR v1.1 was used to align clonotypes to the IMGT TRBV, TRBD and TRBJ reference segments. Only V-J combinations with frequency above 0.0001, covering about 99% of repertoires, were analysed. A TCS score was defined as the ratio between F50 (clonal expansion) and ExV (chaos), using BLOSUM62-based TCRdist between CDR3 peptides within each V-J. Welch's t-statistics and random forest reduced 500 to 650 V-J features to roughly 13, which were used in a naive Bayes classifier (R e1071). The similarity between thyroid and blood repertoires was quantified using the Morisita-Horn index. The public reads were reprocessed in TCRdb via fastp at Q25 and MiXCR, keeping in-frame beta chains. Rows with one shared CDR3 protein collapse into an entry with the most common genes and DNA. The V and J calls here are based on TCRdb, not the publication. A total of about 680,000 distinct CDR3 sequences appear in this sample, 30% to 40% of them only once. The top ten constitute around 30% of the sample.

Graves' hyperthyroidism was defined as stable when no progression to ophthalmopathy occurred over 18 months of follow-up. Hyperthyroidism patients were newly diagnosed, had a disease duration of under 2 months, and were aged 18 to 65 years. Exclusion was applied to patients with uncontrolled infections, other autoimmune diseases, pregnancy or lactation. Diagnoses were based on clinical symptoms, serum thyroxine and TRAb, thyroid ultrasound and orbital computed tomography. PBMCs were isolated from 10 ml of fresh peripheral blood by Ficoll-Paque density gradient centrifugation. Trizol reagent was used to extract total RNA, and RNA quality was then checked on an Agilent 2100 Bioanalyzer. Reading the germline V gene gives CDR1 ENHRY and CDR2 SYGVKD. The CDR3 holds 13 amino acids from the cysteine to the phenylalanine. CDR3 DNA is the only sequence kept; it has 39 bases, read in frame from the first base. V gives up 10 bases and J gives up 3 bases, and the segment between their germline ends measures 16 bases.

This clonotype was recorded many times. The antigen it binds to is not known. Base qualities are missing; no much larger clone stands one base away. Sequencing was done on a sample of blood. The TCR originated in a woman in her forties with Graves' hyperthyroidism. The sequence joins TRBV10-3 to TRBJ2-7; the D gene is perhaps TRBD1, on 7 matching bases. The DNA sequence reads TGTGCCACAGGGGGGCCAGGGGGCTACGAGCAGTACTTC. It encodes CATGGPGGYEQYF.